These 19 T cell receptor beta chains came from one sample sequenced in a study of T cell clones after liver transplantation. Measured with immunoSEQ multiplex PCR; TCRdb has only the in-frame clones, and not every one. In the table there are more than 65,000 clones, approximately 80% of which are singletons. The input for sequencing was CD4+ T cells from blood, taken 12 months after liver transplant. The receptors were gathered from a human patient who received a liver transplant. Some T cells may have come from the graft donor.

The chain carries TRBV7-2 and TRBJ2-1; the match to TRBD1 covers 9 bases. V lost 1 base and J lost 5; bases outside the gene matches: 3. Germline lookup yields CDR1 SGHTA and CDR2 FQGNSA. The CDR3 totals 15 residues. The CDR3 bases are TGTGCCAGCAGCTTAGGGGACAGGGTCCACAATGAGCAGTTCTTC. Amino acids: CASSLGDRVHNEQFF.

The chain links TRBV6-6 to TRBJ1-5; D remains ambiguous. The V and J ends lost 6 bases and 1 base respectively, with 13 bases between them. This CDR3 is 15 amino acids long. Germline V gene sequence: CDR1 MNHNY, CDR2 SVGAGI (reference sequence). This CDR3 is CASRGYLGSNQPQHF. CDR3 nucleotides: TGTGCCAGCAGGGGCTACCTAGGGAGCAATCAGCCCCAGCATTTT.

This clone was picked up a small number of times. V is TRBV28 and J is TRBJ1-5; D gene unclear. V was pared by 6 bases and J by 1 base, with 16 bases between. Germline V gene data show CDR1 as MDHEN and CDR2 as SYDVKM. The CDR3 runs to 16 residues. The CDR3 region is CASRGIVGGSNQPQHF. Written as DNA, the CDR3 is TGTGCCAGCAGAGGAATCGTAGGTGGGAGCAATCAGCCCCAGCATTTT.

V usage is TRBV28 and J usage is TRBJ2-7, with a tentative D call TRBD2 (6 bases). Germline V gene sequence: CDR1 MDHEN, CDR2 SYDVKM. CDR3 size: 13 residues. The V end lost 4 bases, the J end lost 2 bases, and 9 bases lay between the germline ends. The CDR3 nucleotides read TGTGCCAGCAGTTGGGGGACTGCCTACGAGCAGTACTTC. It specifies CASSWGTAYEQYF.

The CDR3 loop reads CASSLSGGIDTQYF. CDR3 in DNA: TGTGCCAGCAGCTTATCTGGCGGTATAGATACGCAGTATTTT. V is TRBV7-2 and J is TRBJ2-3; D remains ambiguous. CDR1 is SGHTA and CDR2 is FQGNSA in the germline V gene. This CDR3 is built from 14 residues. Trimming cost V 2 bases and J 5 bases, with 11 bases left between them.

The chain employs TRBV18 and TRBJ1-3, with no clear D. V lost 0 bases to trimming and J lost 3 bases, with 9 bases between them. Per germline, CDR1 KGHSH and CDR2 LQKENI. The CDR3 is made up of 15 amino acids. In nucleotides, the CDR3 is TGTGCCAGCTCACCACCAGATGGGTTTGGAAACACCATATATTTT. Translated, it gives CASSPPDGFGNTIYF. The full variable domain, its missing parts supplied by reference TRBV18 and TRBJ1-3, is NAGVMQNPRHLVRRRGQEARLRCSPMKGHSHVYWYRQLPEEGLKFMVYLQKENIIDESGMPKERFSAEFPKEGPSILRIQQVVRGDSAAYFCASSPPDGFGNTIYFGEGSWLTVV.

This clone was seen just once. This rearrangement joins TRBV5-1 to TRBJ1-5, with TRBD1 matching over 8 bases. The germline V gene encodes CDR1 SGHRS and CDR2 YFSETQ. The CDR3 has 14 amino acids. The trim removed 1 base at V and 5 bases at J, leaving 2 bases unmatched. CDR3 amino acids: CASSLWGQDQPQHF. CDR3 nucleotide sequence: TGCGCCAGCAGCTTGTGGGGACAGGATCAGCCCCAGCATTTT.

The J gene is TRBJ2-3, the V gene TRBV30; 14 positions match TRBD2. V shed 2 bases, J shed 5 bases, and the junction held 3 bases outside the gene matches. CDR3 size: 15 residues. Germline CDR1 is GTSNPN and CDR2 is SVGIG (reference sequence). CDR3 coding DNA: TGTGCCTGGAGTAAGGGACTAGCGGGAGTAGATACGCAGTATTTT. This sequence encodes CAWSKGLAGVDTQYF.

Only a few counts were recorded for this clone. CDR3 in amino acids: CASSRSGTEETQYF. In nucleotides, the CDR3 is TGCGCCAGCAGTCGATCCGGGACAGAAGAGACCCAGTACTTC. The V and J genes are TRBV10-1 and TRBJ2-5; 7 bases are a match to TRBD1. In germline, CDR1 is WNHNN, CDR2 SYGVQD (reference sequence). Germline trimming cut 5 bases from V and 3 bases from J; bases unmatched to any gene: 6. The CDR3 consists of 14 residues.

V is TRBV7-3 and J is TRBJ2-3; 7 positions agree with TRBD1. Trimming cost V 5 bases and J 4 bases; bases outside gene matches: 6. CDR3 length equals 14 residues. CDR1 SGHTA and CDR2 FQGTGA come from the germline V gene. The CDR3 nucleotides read TGTGCCAGCAGCCTAGGACAGGTTTCAGATACGCAGTATTTT. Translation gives CASSLGQVSDTQYF.

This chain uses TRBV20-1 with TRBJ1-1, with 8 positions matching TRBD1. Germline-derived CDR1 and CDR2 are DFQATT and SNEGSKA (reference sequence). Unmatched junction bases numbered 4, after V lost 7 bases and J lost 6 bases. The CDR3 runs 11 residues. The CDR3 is CSVSQGAEAFF. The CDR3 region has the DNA TGCAGTGTTTCACAGGGGGCTGAAGCTTTCTTT.

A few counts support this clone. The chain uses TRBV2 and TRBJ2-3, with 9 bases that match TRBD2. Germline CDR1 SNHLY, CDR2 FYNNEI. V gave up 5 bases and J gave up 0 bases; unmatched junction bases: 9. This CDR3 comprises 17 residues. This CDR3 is CASSSRLAGTSTDTQYF. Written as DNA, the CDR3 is TGTGCCAGCAGTTCCAGGCTAGCGGGGACCAGCACAGATACGCAGTATTTT.

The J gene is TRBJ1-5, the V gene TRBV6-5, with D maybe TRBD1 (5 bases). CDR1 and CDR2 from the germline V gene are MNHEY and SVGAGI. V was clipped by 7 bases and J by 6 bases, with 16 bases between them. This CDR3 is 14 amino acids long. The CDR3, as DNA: TGTGCCAGCACCCGAGTATATGGGGCTCAGCCCCAGCATTTT. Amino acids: CASTRVYGAQPQHF.

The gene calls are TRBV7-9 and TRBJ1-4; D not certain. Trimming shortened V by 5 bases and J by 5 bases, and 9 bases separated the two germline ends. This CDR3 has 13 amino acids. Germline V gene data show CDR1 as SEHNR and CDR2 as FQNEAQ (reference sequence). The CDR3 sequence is CASSPGGNEKLFF. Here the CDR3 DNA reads TGTGCCAGCAGCCCCGGAGGGAATGAAAAACTGTTTTTT.

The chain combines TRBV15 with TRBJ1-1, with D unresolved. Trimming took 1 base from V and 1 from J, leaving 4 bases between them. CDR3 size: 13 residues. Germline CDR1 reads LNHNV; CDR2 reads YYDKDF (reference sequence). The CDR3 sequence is CATSRGQNTEAFF. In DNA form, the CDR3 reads TGTGCCACCAGCAGAGGGCAGAACACTGAAGCTTTCTTT.

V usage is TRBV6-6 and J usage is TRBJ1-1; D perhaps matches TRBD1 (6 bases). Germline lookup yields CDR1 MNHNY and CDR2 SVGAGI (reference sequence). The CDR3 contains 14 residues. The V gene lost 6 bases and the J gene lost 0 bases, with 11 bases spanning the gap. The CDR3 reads CASRSQGMNTEAFF. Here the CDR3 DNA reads TGTGCCAGCAGATCACAGGGAATGAACACTGAAGCTTTCTTT.

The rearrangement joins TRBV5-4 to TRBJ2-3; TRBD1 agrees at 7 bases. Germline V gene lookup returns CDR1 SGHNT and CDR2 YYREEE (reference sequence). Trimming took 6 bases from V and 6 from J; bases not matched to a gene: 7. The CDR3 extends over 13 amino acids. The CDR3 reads CASKGALSDTQYF. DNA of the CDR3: TGTGCCAGCAAGGGGGCTTTGTCGGATACGCAGTATTTT.

CDR3 sequence reads: CASSILTGGPNTGELFF. In DNA form, the CDR3 reads TGCGCCAGCAGCATTCTAACAGGGGGACCGAACACCGGGGAGCTGTTTTTT. The V and J genes are TRBV5-1 and TRBJ2-2; 8 positions match TRBD1. Losses at the gene ends were 4 bases for V and 0 bases for J; bases not matched to a gene: 8. This CDR3 is built from 17 residues. Germline V lookup: CDR1 SGHRS, CDR2 YFSETQ.

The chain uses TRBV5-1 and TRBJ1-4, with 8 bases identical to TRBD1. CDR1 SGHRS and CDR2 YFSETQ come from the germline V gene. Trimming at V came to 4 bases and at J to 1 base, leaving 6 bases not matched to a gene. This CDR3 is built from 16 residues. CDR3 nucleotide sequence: TGCGCCAGCAGCCCCGGACAGGGTGTAACTAATGAAAAACTGTTTTTT. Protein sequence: CASSPGQGVTNEKLFF.